These 14 T cell receptor beta chains were all obtained from the same sample, sequenced in a study of blood T cell repertoires in COVID-19 (dated by TCRdb to about 2020). The library was built by means of the immunoSEQ multiplex PCR assay. Sourced from immuneACCESS, this table was stored by TCRdb with only in-frame sequences that have V and J called. A share of the clones is absent; for the studies checked, an unresolved V gene accounts for under half, and the remainder has no known explanation. The sample table shows hundreds of thousands of clones, and approximately 91% are seen once. Clones ranked in the top ten supply 7.8% of the sample. The sequencing sample was made of peripheral blood. The receptors derive from a woman aged 50 to 60 with COVID-19, enrolled during active disease.

The chain couples TRBV29-1 to TRBJ1-4; no reliable D call. Germline V gene sequence: CDR1 SQVTM, CDR2 ANQGSEA. The V end lost 5 bases, the J end lost 7 bases, and 11 bases lay between the germline ends. CDR3 length: 12 amino acids. In DNA form, the CDR3 reads TGCAGCGTTAGGGAGGGCGGTGAAAAACTGTTTTTT. The encoded protein is CSVREGGEKLFF.

V is TRBV6-5 and J is TRBJ1-4; D possibly corresponds to TRBD1 (6 bases). This CDR3 is 14 amino acids long. Germline CDR1 MNHEY, CDR2 SVGAGI. V was clipped by 6 bases and J by 7 bases, with 15 bases between them. The CDR3, as DNA: TGTGCCAGCAGCAAATCGACAGGTAGTGAAAAACTGTTTTTT. Amino acid sequence: CASSKSTGSEKLFF.

The chain is built from TRBV25-1 and TRBJ2-1, with D hard to call. Trimming stripped 0 bases from V and 6 bases from J, with 12 bases between. CDR3 length equals 15 residues. From germline, CDR1 is MGHDK and CDR2 SYGVNS. The CDR3 nucleotides are TGTGCCAGCAGTGAATACACAGCTAAACCCAATGAGCAGTTCTTC. Its translation: CASSEYTAKPNEQFF.

This sequence joins TRBV28 and TRBJ2-7; D is unresolved. Trimming shortened V by 8 bases and J by 6 bases, and 29 bases separated the two germline ends. The germline V gene encodes CDR1 MDHEN and CDR2 SYDVKM. This CDR3 comprises 17 residues. CDR3 protein: CASASPQWAPVMPEQYF. CDR3 coding DNA: TGTGCCAGCGCCTCACCCCAATGGGCCCCGGTTATGCCCGAGCAGTACTTC. The whole variable domain, filled in from reference TRBV28 and TRBJ2-7, reads DVKVTQSSRYLVKRTGEKVFLECVQDMDHENMFWYRQDPGLGLRLIYFSYDVKMKEKGDIPEGYSVSREKKERFSLILESASTNQTSMYLCASASPQWAPVMPEQYFGPGTRLTVT.

The rearrangement links TRBV24-1 to TRBJ2-1; 9 bases are a match to TRBD1. Trimming removed 9 bases from V and 3 bases from J; junction bases left unmatched: 11. Germline V gene lookup returns CDR1 KGHDR and CDR2 SFDVKD. This CDR3 comprises 16 residues. In DNA, the CDR3 is TGTGCCACCTTCCCAGTAACAGGGGGCCTCTACAATGAGCAGTTCTTC. This translates into CATFPVTGGLYNEQFF.

The chain uses TRBV5-1 and TRBJ1-2, with 11 bases that match TRBD1. The germline V gene has CDR1 SGHRS and CDR2 YFSETQ. This CDR3 spans 16 amino acids. The trim removed 0 bases at V and 8 bases at J, leaving 9 bases unmatched. The CDR3 bases are TGCGCCAGCAGCTTGGCGTACCGAGGACAGGGGGCAGGCTACACCTTC. Its translation: CASSLAYRGQGAGYTF.

This chain joins TRBV5-1 and TRBJ1-6; no clear D. CDR1 and CDR2 from the germline V gene are SGHRS and YFSETQ. CDR3 length: 16 amino acids. Trimming pared 4 bases from V and 2 bases from J, leaving 13 bases between. Here the CDR3 reads CASSVARNAYNSPLHF. The CDR3 nucleotides are TGCGCCAGCAGCGTGGCGAGGAATGCCTATAATTCACCCCTCCACTTT. Supplemented by reference TRBV5-1 and TRBJ1-6, the full variable domain reads KAGVTQTPRYLIKTRGQQVTLSCSPISGHRSVSWYQQTPGQGLQFLFEYFSETQRNKGNFPGRFSGRQFSNSRSEMNVSTLELGDSALYLCASSVARNAYNSPLHFGNGTRLTVT.

The rearrangement links TRBV9 to TRBJ1-1; 12 bases are a match to TRBD1. V trimming: 4 bases; J trimming: 7 bases; junction bases outside the gene matches: 8. This CDR3 has 15 residues. Germline V gene lookup returns CDR1 SGDLS and CDR2 YYNGEE. The CDR3 spells CASSPGTGGTIEAFF. CDR3 coding DNA: TGTGCCAGCAGCCCCGGGACAGGGGGCACCATTGAAGCTTTCTTT.

The chain couples TRBV5-1 to TRBJ1-4, with 11 bases fitting TRBD1. V trimming: 4 bases; J trimming: 3 bases; junction bases outside the gene matches: 5. This CDR3 has 16 amino acids. The V gene's germline CDR1 is SGHRS and CDR2 YFSETQ. CDR3 region: CASSPAGQGANEKLFF. CDR3 in DNA: TGCGCCAGCAGCCCTGCGGGACAGGGGGCTAATGAAAAACTGTTTTTT.

This rearrangement joins TRBV12-3 or TRBV12-4 to TRBJ1-2; tentatively, D is TRBD1 (6 bases). This CDR3 is built from 13 residues. V was cut by 6 bases and J by 7 bases, with 15 bases left in between. CDR3 in amino acids: CASRGTGLAGYTF. DNA for the CDR3: TGTGCCAGCAGGGGTACAGGGTTAGCTGGCTACACCTTC.

V is TRBV15 and J is TRBJ2-3; TRBD2 might be the D (6 bases). Trimming cost V 1 base and J 5 bases, with 19 bases left between them. The CDR3 contains 17 residues. CDR1 LNHNV and CDR2 YYDKDF come from the germline V gene (reference sequence). The CDR3 region has the DNA TGTGCCACCAGCAGAGGGGGGGTAGTCGAAAATATAGATACGCAGTATTTT. Translated, it gives CATSRGGVVENIDTQYF.

The CDR3 DNA sequence: TGTGCCAGCAGTAGACAGGGGACCACAGATACGCAGTATTTT. Residues: CASSRQGTTDTQYF. The gene calls are TRBV6-5 and TRBJ2-3; 8 bases map to TRBD1. This CDR3 has 14 amino acids. CDR1 is MNHEY and CDR2 is SVGAGI in the germline V gene. Unmatched junction bases numbered 3, after V lost 5 bases and J lost 2 bases.

This clone was picked up one time. CDR3 loop: CASSLVTSTGRPETQYF. The CDR3 region has the DNA TGTGCCAGCAGCTTAGTAACTTCGACAGGACGTCCGGAGACCCAGTACTTC. The gene calls are TRBV11-3 and TRBJ2-5; D is perhaps TRBD1 (6 bases). Between the trimmed V and J ends, which lost 1 base and 5 bases, there was a span of 20 bases. The CDR3 has 17 residues. The germline V gene encodes CDR1 SGHNT and CDR2 YENEEA.

The chain recombines TRBV19 with TRBJ1-3; the D gene is possibly TRBD1 (5 bases). The V gene's germline CDR1 is LNHDA and CDR2 SQIVND (reference sequence). The ends were cut back, 9 bases at V and 0 bases at J, with 12 bases in the middle. The length of the CDR3 is 14 residues. CDR3 coding DNA: TGTGCCAGCTCGCCAGGGTTCTCTGGAAACACCATATATTTT. It is translated as CASSPGFSGNTIYF.